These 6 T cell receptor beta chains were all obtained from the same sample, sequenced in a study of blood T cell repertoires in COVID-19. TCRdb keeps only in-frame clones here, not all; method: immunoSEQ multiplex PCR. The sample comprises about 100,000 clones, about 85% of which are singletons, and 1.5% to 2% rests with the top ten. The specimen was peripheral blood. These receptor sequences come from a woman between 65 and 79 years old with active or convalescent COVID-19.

The CDR3 nucleotides are TGTGCCAGCAGCGTAGAGGGACTAGCTCAATACAATGAGCAGTTCTTC. This gives the protein CASSVEGLAQYNEQFF. V and J are TRBV9 and TRBJ2-1, with TRBD2 matching 9 bases. Germline CDR1 and CDR2: SGDLS and YYNGEE. J gave up 4 bases and V 0 bases, and 5 bases lay outside the gene matches. The CDR3 covers 16 residues.

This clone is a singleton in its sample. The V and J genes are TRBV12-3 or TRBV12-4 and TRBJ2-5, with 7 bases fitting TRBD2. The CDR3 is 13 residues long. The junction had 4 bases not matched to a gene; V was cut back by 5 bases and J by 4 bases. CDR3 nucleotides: TGTGCCAGCAGTCGTGGGGGGGGAGAGACCCAGTACTTC. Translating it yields CASSRGGGETQYF.

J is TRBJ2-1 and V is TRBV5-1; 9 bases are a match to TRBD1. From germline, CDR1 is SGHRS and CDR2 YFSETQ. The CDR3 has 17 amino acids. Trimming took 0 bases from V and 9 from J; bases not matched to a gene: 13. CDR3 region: CASSLGVLDRGQSEQFF. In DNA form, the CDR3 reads TGCGCCAGCAGCTTGGGCGTCCTGGACAGGGGACAAAGTGAGCAGTTCTTC.

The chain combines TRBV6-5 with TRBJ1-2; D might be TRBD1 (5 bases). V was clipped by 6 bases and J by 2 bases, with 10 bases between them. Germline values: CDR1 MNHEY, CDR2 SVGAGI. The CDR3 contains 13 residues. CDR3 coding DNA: TGTGCCAGCAGGCGGGACGGGAACTATGGCTACACCTTC. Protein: CASRRDGNYGYTF.

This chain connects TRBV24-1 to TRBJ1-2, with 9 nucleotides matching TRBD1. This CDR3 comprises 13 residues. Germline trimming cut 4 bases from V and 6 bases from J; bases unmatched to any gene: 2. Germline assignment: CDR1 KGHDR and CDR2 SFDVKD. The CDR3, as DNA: TGTGCCACCAGTGACACAGGGGGCGATGGCTACACCTTC. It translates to CATSDTGGDGYTF.

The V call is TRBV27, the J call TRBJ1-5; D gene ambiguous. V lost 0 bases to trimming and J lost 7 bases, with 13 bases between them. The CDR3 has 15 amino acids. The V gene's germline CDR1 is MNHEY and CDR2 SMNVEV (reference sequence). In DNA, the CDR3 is TGTGCCAGCAGTTTATCTGGGTGGGCTCAGCAGCCCCAGCATTTT. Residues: CASSLSGWAQQPQHF.